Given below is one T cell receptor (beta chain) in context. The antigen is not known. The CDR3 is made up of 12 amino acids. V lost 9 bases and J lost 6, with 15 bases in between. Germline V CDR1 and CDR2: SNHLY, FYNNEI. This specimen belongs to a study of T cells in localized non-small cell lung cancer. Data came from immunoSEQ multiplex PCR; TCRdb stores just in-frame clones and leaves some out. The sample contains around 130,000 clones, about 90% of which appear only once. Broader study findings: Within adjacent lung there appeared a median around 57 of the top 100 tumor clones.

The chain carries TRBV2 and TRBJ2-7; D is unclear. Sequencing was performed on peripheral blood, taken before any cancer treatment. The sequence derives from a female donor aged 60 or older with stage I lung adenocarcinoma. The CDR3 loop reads CASSLPKGEQYF. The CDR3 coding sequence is TGTGCCAGTTCCTTACCCAAAGGCGAGCAGTACTTC.